One sample yielded the 20 T cell receptor beta chains listed below, sequenced in a study of cytomegalovirus exposure and HLA in healthy donors. The PCR ran on 60 Vbeta and 13 Jbeta primers. The method was immunoSEQ multiplex PCR; TCRdb's version includes in-frame clones alone and lacks a portion of them. The data hold about 130,000 clones, with 75% to 85% observed a single time. Source material: PBMCs. The source is a middle-aged man in good health and CMV-seronegative.

The J gene is TRBJ1-2, the V gene TRBV27, with 9 bases matching TRBD1. The ends lost 5 bases at V and 0 bases at J; junction bases unmatched: 7. Germline V gene data show CDR1 as MNHEY and CDR2 as SMNVEV (reference sequence). The CDR3 is 16 residues long. Written as DNA, the CDR3 is TGTGCCAGCAGTCCCGGGACAGGGTATTCTAACTATGGCTACACCTTC. Amino acid sequence: CASSPGTGYSNYGYTF.

The chain links TRBV2 to TRBJ2-7, with D perhaps TRBD2 (6 bases). The germline V gene has CDR1 SNHLY and CDR2 FYNNEI. The CDR3 sequence is 15 residues long. V lost 3 bases, J lost 2 bases, and 14 bases lay in between. This chain's CDR3 is CASSDTGTHPYEQYF. DNA of the CDR3: TGTGCCAGCAGTGACACCGGGACTCATCCCTACGAGCAGTACTTC.

The rearrangement joins TRBV5-1 to TRBJ2-7; 8 bases match TRBD1. Losses at the gene ends were 0 bases for V and 2 bases for J; bases not matched to a gene: 1. This CDR3 is built from 14 residues. CDR1 and CDR2 (germline): SGHRS, YFSETQ. CDR3 region: CASSLEGQAYEQYF. CDR3 sequence (DNA): TGCGCCAGCAGCTTGGAGGGACAGGCCTACGAGCAGTACTTC.

The CDR3 sequence: CASSLADRASGANVLTF. The CDR3 nucleotides are TGTGCCAGCAGCTTAGCGGACAGGGCCTCTGGGGCCAACGTCCTGACTTTC. V is TRBV7-9 and J is TRBJ2-6; 8 nucleotides agree with TRBD1. Germline V lookup: CDR1 SEHNR, CDR2 FQNEAQ (reference sequence). This CDR3 is 17 amino acids long. Trimming cost V 0 bases and J 0 bases; bases outside gene matches: 1.

The table lists this clone with a count of one. The V and J genes are TRBV27 and TRBJ2-7; a possible D gene is TRBD2 (5 bases). V shed 5 bases and J shed 1 base, with 12 bases lying between them. The CDR3 loop spans 14 amino acids. The germline CDR1 and CDR2 sequences are MNHEY and SMNVEV (reference sequence). CDR3 residues: CASSPVRASYEQYF. The CDR3 region has the DNA TGTGCCAGCAGTCCCGTGCGGGCGTCCTACGAGCAGTACTTC.

This clone was found once. J is TRBJ1-1 and V is TRBV2, with 8 bases that match TRBD1. The V segment lost 5 bases and the J segment 5 bases; nucleotides outside the gene matches: 7. Germline values: CDR1 SNHLY, CDR2 FYNNEI. The CDR3 totals 14 residues. DNA for the CDR3: TGTGCCAGCAGTCAACAGGGGGGTAGAACTGAAGCTTTCTTT. Amino acids: CASSQQGGRTEAFF. Filled out from reference TRBV2 and TRBJ1-1, the complete variable domain reads EPEVTQTPSHQVTQMGQEVILRCVPISNHLYFYWYRQILGQKVEFLVSFYNNEISEKSEIFDDQFSVERPDGSNFTLKIRSTKLEDSAMYFCASSQQGGRTEAFFGQGTRLTVV.

The J gene is TRBJ1-2, the V gene TRBV2; TRBD1 matches 8 bases. In germline, CDR1 is SNHLY, CDR2 FYNNEI. This CDR3 has 13 amino acids. V was clipped by 6 bases and J by 4 bases; unmatched bases: 4. CDR3 sequence reads: CASRQGAGYGYTF. CDR3 in DNA: TGTGCCAGCAGGCAGGGGGCTGGCTATGGCTACACCTTC.

This clone was detected once. The CDR3 bases are TGCGCCAGCAGCCAAGATCCTGGGGTGAGGGCCTACGAGCAGTACTTC. Residues: CASSQDPGVRAYEQYF. This rearrangement joins TRBV4-1 to TRBJ2-7, with D tentatively TRBD2 (5 bases). V gave up 0 bases and J gave up 2 bases, with 14 bases separating them. The CDR3 has 16 residues. The V gene's germline CDR1 is MGHRA and CDR2 YSYEKL.

The J gene is TRBJ1-1, the V gene TRBV27, with 7 bases lining up with TRBD1. CDR3 length: 13 residues. CDR1 and CDR2 (germline): MNHEY, SMNVEV (reference sequence). The V segment lost 4 bases and the J segment 1 base; nucleotides outside the gene matches: 0. CDR3 protein: CASSYRGNTEAFF. CDR3 sequence (DNA): TGTGCCAGCAGTTACAGGGGGAACACTGAAGCTTTCTTT.

This clone was seen a single time. Germline and junction disagree at one end, which may indicate a read error. This CDR3 is CASRLEGQGYTF. The CDR3 DNA follows: TGCGCCAGCAGGTTGGAGGGGCAGGGCTACACCTTC. The V and J genes are TRBV5-1 and TRBJ1-2; D perhaps matches TRBD1 (5 bases). The CDR3 totals 12 residues. The germline CDR1 and CDR2 sequences are SGHRS and YFSETQ.

V gene TRBV6-1 combines with J gene TRBJ2-5; 7 nucleotides align to TRBD1. The J segment lost 9 bases and the V segment lost 6 bases, leaving 10 bases of the junction unmatched. Per the germline V gene, CDR1 is MNHNS and CDR2 is SASEGT. The CDR3 is 13 residues long. CDR3: CASRLGQEWAQYF. CDR3 bases: TGTGCCAGCAGATTAGGACAGGAGTGGGCCCAGTACTTC.

This chain links TRBV2 with TRBJ2-7; D unclear. The CDR3 sequence is 11 residues long. CDR1 is SNHLY, CDR2 FYNNEI, per germline. V was trimmed by 6 bases and J by 7 bases, leaving 10 bases between them. The CDR3 region has the DNA TGTGCCAGCAGAGAACAACGGGAGCAGTACTTC. It yields the protein CASREQREQYF.

The chain recombines TRBV18 with TRBJ2-2; TRBD1 is a possible D gene (6 bases). CDR3 length: 15 residues. Germline CDR1 reads KGHSH; CDR2 reads LQKENI. Trimming removed 3 bases at V and 4 bases at J, with 12 bases between. In nucleotides, the CDR3 is TGTGCCAGCTCACCCCAGGGGACGGTCACCGGGGAGCTGTTTTTT. Translated: CASSPQGTVTGELFF.

This clone was counted a few times. V gene TRBV4-2 combines with J gene TRBJ1-4, with TRBD1 matching over 9 bases. Germline-derived CDR1 and CDR2 are LGHNA and YNFKEQ. V shed 1 base and J 7 bases; nucleotides not matched to a gene: 7. The CDR3 length is 16 residues. This chain's CDR3 is CASSQAQTGGTEKLFF. CDR3 DNA sequence: TGTGCCAGCAGCCAAGCTCAGACAGGGGGGACTGAAAAACTGTTTTTT.

V usage is TRBV9 and J usage is TRBJ1-1, with D unclear. CDR3 size: 13 residues. Germline CDR1 SGDLS, CDR2 YYNGEE. Trimming pared 3 bases from V and 0 bases from J, leaving 6 bases between. The CDR3: CASSGTVNTEAFF. The CDR3, as DNA: TGTGCCAGCAGCGGAACAGTGAACACTGAAGCTTTCTTT. The full variable domain, its missing parts supplied by reference TRBV9 and TRBJ1-1, is DSGVTQTPKHLITATGQRVTLRCSPRSGDLSVYWYQQSLDQGLQFLIQYYNGEERAKGNILERFSAQQFPDLHSELNLSSLELGDSALYFCASSGTVNTEAFFGQGTRLTVV.

The V call is TRBV2, the J call TRBJ1-1, with 9 bases that match TRBD1. The CDR3 has 15 residues. V dropped 5 bases and J dropped 1; count of bases not matched to a gene: 5. The germline V gene encodes CDR1 SNHLY and CDR2 FYNNEI. Here the CDR3 DNA reads TGTGCCAGCAGTTTTCTGGGACAGGGGAACACTGAAGCTTTCTTT. It yields the protein CASSFLGQGNTEAFF.

This clone appeared once. This chain joins TRBV6-1 and TRBJ2-7, with 9 nucleotides matching TRBD1. The length of the CDR3 is 15 residues. J was trimmed by 1 base and V by 6 bases; bases with no gene match: 7. Germline values: CDR1 MNHNS, CDR2 SASEGT. Written as DNA, the CDR3 is TGTGCCAGCAGATCTCAACAGGGGGCATCCTACGAGCAGTACTTC. This encodes CASRSQQGASYEQYF.

As regards this clone: The conserved final phenylalanine or tryptophan is absent from the CDR3, which likely points to a read error. V usage is TRBV5-1 and J usage is TRBJ1-1; no clear D. This CDR3 spans 14 amino acids. V was shortened by 1 base and J by 2 bases, with 9 bases between the two germline ends. Germline V lookup: CDR1 SGHRS, CDR2 YFSETQ. The DNA for the CDR3 is TGCGCCAGCAGCTTGAACGGGGTCAACACTGAAGCTTTCGTT. Translation: CASSLNGVNTEAFV.

The chain is built from TRBV7-6 and TRBJ2-7; 11 positions match TRBD2. Germline assignment: CDR1 SGHVS and CDR2 FNYEAQ. The length of the CDR3 is 15 residues. J was trimmed by 6 bases and V by 5 bases; bases with no gene match: 9. The CDR3 nucleotides read TGTGCCAGCAGCGCAGTACTAGCGGGGGTGAGCGAGCAGTACTTC. Translating gives CASSAVLAGVSEQYF.

The CDR3 loop reads CASRRDSPLHF. DNA of the CDR3: TGTGCCAGCAGGAGAGATTCACCCCTCCACTTT. The V call is TRBV7-9, the J call TRBJ1-6; D uncertain. Germline CDR1 SEHNR, CDR2 FQNEAQ (reference sequence). The CDR3 covers 11 residues. V was trimmed by 6 bases and J by 8 bases, leaving 5 bases between them.